This passage covers 3 T cell receptor beta chains from one sample sequenced in a study of T cells in Graves' hyperthyroidism and ophthalmopathy. TCR beta CDR3 regions were amplified from RNA. Primed by the HTBI set, a first-round RT-PCR was run on the TCR CDR3. From the multiplex PCR reads, TCRdb called clonotypes with MiXCR, one entry per CDR3 protein. The repertoire holds around 280,000 distinct CDR3 sequences, around 15% seen once, with 7% to 9.5% in the top ten. Sequences were obtained from blood. Every receptor here comes from a woman aged 40 to 50 with Graves' hyperthyroidism.

This clonotype was counted between two and nine times. The V gene is TRBV5-5, the J gene TRBJ2-4; no reliable D call. V was shortened by 2 bases and J by 0 bases, with 6 bases between the two germline ends. The CDR3 covers 14 residues. Germline CDR1 reads SGHKS; CDR2 reads YYEKEE (reference sequence). Here the CDR3 DNA reads TGTGCCAGCAGCTTACGAGTAGCCAAAAACATTCAGTACTTC. It yields the protein CASSLRVAKNIQYF.

This clonotype turned up a few times. This chain joins TRBV7-9 and TRBJ2-3; unclear D gene. The CDR3 spans 14 residues. CDR1 SEHNR and CDR2 FQNEAQ come from the germline V gene (reference sequence). The V gene lost 0 bases and the J gene lost 0 bases, with 4 bases spanning the gap. The CDR3 loop reads CASSLALSTDTQYF. The CDR3 region has the DNA TGTGCCAGCAGCTTAGCACTCAGCACAGATACGCAGTATTTT.

This clonotype was detected ten times or more. The rearrangement joins TRBV20-1 to TRBJ1-1; 8 nucleotides match TRBD1. V trimming: 4 bases; J trimming: 1 base; junction bases outside the gene matches: 5. The germline gives CDR1 DFQATT, CDR2 SNEGSKA (reference sequence). The CDR3 covers 14 residues. The CDR3 DNA reads as TGCAGTGCTATGGGGGGGACAGGGAACACTGAAGCTTTCTTT. As protein: CSAMGGTGNTEAFF.